These T cell receptor beta chains were read from a single sample in a study of response to subunit inactivated influenza vaccine. From the RT-PCR reads, TCRdb called clonotypes with MiXCR, one entry per CDR3 protein. The table has about 480,000 distinct CDR3 sequences, under 15% seen once; the top ten hold around 13%. Specimen: PBMCs from blood, collected 45 days after vaccination. Receptors were obtained from a man aged 50-60 years who received an inactivated influenza vaccine. Both conserved end residues are part of each CDR3. The order of the fields is J gene, V gene, CDR3 protein.

TRBJ2-1,TRBV4-1,CASSQDLFSYREVDEQFF
TRBJ2-5,TRBV10-2,CASSESAGAPPRETQYF
TRBJ1-2,TRBV5-5,CASSLGFSDSLYGYTF
TRBJ1-6,TRBV12-3/TRBV12-4,CASSYDRGLPPLHF
TRBJ1-6,TRBV3-1,CASAGTDNSPLHF
TRBJ2-1,TRBV7-6,CASSLGDPNEQFF
TRBJ1-5,TRBV7-9,CASSLSRSGANQPQHF
TRBJ2-1,TRBV27,CASSPTSGRFWYNEQFF
TRBJ2-1,TRBV6-1,CASTSGGTAWNNEQFF
TRBJ2-7,TRBV30,CAWAGMSQQYF
TRBJ2-7,TRBV7-9,CASSPQNYYEQYF
TRBJ1-6,TRBV10-3,CAIRADSYNSPLHF
TRBJ1-1,TRBV29-1,CSGQGNTEAFF
TRBJ1-5,TRBV20-1,CSARDRSHSNQPQHF
TRBJ1-1,TRBV5-6,CASSLGRRNTEAFF
TRBJ1-1,TRBV2,CASRERAGGMNTEAFF
TRBJ1-4,TRBV5-1,CASSLDGLINEKLFF
TRBJ2-3,TRBV4-1,CASSQGETSRTDTQYF
TRBJ2-5,TRBV29-1,CSVDSRSRETQYF
TRBJ2-7,TRBV5-1,CASSPTGQGYHEQYF
TRBJ2-7,TRBV12-3/TRBV12-4,CASSFLGRESYEQYF
TRBJ2-3,TRBV9,CASSAGTHTDTQYF
TRBJ2-7,TRBV27,CASSLQGVPYEQYF
TRBJ2-2,TRBV15,CATSRDRVGNTGELFF
TRBJ1-1,TRBV20-1,CSARGGREAFF
TRBJ2-1,TRBV9,CASSVGGTSGGRSSYNEQFF
TRBJ2-6,TRBV11-2,CASSPTSGTTGANVLTF
TRBJ2-1,TRBV12-3/TRBV12-4,CASGGSGRAPEQFF
TRBJ1-3,TRBV12-3/TRBV12-4,CASTVGGNTIYF
TRBJ1-2,TRBV6-1,CASTESGHGPNYGYTF
TRBJ2-6,TRBV5-1,CASSLDAYSGANVLTF
TRBJ2-1,TRBV28,CASSGIGTYNEQFF
TRBJ1-2,TRBV11-2,CASSTYRDTNYGYTF